This T cell receptor beta chain appears in the sequencing data of a study of cytomegalovirus exposure and HLA in healthy donors. The PCR ran on 60 Vbeta and 13 Jbeta primers. Assay used: immunoSEQ multiplex PCR; TCRdb lists only in-frame clones, some missing. This listing includes about 140,000 clones. Germline lookup yields CDR1 SNHLY and CDR2 FYNNEI. V was pared by 6 bases and J by 2 bases, with 14 bases of the junction left unmatched. The CDR3 consists of 17 residues. Notes on the study in general: A later analysis reportedly found that, within productive TCRs, an Asian-associated ancestry cluster had fewer N-insertions than the mean observed across the roughly 610 donors. Rare sequences made up most TCRs, while some public TCRs were found in many donors. In a later analysis, DRB1 alleles had the most associated TCRs; HLA-C alleles the fewest.

Note on this clone: The antigen is unknown.

Sequenced material: PBMCs. The J gene is TRBJ2-3, the V gene TRBV2, with TRBD2 identical over 7 bases. The receptor comes from a woman younger than 35 in good health and CMV-seronegative. Here the CDR3 reads CASRDLAALTITDTQYF. CDR3 DNA sequence: TGTGCCAGCAGAGATCTAGCGGCGCTCACTATCACAGATACGCAGTATTTT. Looking up the rest from reference TRBV2 and TRBJ2-3 gives the full variable domain: EPEVTQTPSHQVTQMGQEVILRCVPISNHLYFYWYRQILGQKVEFLVSFYNNEISEKSEIFDDQFSVERPDGSNFTLKIRSTKLEDSAMYFCASRDLAALTITDTQYFGPGTRLTVL.